The 2 T cell receptor beta chains below come from one sample, sequenced in a study of blood T cell repertoires in COVID-19. Sequencing was performed with immunoSEQ multiplex PCR; in TCRdb, only in-frame clones are kept and a portion is missing. The table lists 90,000 to 120,000 clones, roughly nine tenths of them singletons. Source material: peripheral blood. Source of these receptors: a human donor in a cohort sampled during active COVID-19.

The J gene is TRBJ1-1, the V gene TRBV6-2 or TRBV6-3; a possible D gene is TRBD1 (5 bases). V was cut by 6 bases and J by 1 base, with 12 bases left in between. Germline loops: CDR1 MNHEY, CDR2 SVGEGT. The CDR3 runs to 14 residues. The CDR3 bases are TGTGCCAGCAGGTACCTCGGGGGGAACACTGAAGCTTTCTTT. This gives the protein CASRYLGGNTEAFF.

V gene TRBV4-1 combines with J gene TRBJ1-2, with 7 bases lining up with TRBD1. The germline gives CDR1 MGHRA, CDR2 YSYEKL. The CDR3 spans 11 residues. V gave up 3 bases and J gave up 11 bases; unmatched junction bases: 3. CDR3 amino acids: CASSQDRIYTF. In DNA, the CDR3 is TGCGCCAGCAGCCAGGACAGGATTTACACCTTC.